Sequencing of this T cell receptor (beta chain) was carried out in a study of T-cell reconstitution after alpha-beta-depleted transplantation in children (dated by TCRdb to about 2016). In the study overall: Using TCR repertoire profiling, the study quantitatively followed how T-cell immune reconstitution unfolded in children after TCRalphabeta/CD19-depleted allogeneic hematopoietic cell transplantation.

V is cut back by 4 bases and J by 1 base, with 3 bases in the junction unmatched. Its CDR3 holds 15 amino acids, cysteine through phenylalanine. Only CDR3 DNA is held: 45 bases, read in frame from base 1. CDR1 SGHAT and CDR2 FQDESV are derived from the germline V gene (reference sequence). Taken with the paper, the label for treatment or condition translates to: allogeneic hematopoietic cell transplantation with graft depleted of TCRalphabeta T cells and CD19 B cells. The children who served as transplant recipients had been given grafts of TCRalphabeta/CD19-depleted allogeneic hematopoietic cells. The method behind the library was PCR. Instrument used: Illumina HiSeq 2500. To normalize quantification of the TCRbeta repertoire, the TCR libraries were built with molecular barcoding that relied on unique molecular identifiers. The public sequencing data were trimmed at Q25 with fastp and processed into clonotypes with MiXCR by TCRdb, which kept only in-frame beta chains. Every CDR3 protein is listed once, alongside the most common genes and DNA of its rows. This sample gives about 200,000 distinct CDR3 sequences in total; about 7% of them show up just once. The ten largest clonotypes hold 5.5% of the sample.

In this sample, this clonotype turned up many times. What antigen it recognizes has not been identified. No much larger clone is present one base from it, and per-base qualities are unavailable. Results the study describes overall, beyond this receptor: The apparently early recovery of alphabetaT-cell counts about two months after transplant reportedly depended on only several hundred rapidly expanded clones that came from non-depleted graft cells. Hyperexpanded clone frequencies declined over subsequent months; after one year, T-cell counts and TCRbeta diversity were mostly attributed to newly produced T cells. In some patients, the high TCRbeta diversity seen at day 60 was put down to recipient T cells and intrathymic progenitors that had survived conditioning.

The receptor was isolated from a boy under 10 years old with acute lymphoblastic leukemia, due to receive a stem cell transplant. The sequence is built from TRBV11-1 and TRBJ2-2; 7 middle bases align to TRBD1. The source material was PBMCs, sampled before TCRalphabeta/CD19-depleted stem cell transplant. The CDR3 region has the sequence CASSSGQQNTGELFF. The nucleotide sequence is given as TGTGCCAGCAGCTCGGGACAGCAGAACACCGGGGAGCTGTTTTTT.